This T cell receptor (beta chain) was recovered during a study of cytomegalovirus exposure and HLA in healthy donors. Study-wide results and caveats: When analyzed later, a missense DCLRE1C variant was found to be linked to TCR beta V- and J-gene trimming.

PCR primers comprised 60 Vbeta and 13 Jbeta primers. Source study methods: An analysis that came later counted 80 million or so unique TCR beta chains, approximately 12 million shared. Method: immunoSEQ multiplex PCR; TCRdb's copy keeps in-frame clones and lacks some. D and trimming come from the DNA, and the V and J calls and clone size come from that table. The sample lists some 130,000 clones, 75% to 85% occurring once. Per germline, CDR1 SQVTM and CDR2 ANQGSEA. Trimming removed 6 bases from V and 5 bases from J; junction bases left unmatched: 9. The CDR3 loop spans 14 amino acids. Concerning this clone itself: Its antigen is still unknown.

The sequencing sample was made of PBMCs. The sequence was collected from a woman between 40 and 55 years old in good health and CMV-seronegative. The chain combines TRBV29-1 with TRBJ1-2; 10 nucleotides align to TRBD1. CDR3 DNA: TGCAGCGTCCGACAGGGGGCTGGGAGTTATGGCTACACCTTC. Amino acid sequence: CSVRQGAGSYGYTF.